This is a list of T cell receptor beta chains from one sample in a study of blood T cell repertoires in COVID-19. TCRdb keeps only in-frame clones here, not all; method: immunoSEQ multiplex PCR. The data hold some 180,000 clones, with 80% to 95% observed a single time. The sample comprised peripheral blood. The receptors shown here come from a man aged 50-59 years with acute or convalescent COVID-19. Both conserved end residues are part of each CDR3. The D gene is left open where the match is weak. Clone size is stated in some rows and not others, as once, few, many or a class when expanded.

>TRBJ2-3|-|TRBV2|-
CASSAPGGGTDTDTQYF
TGTGCCAGCAGTGCCCCCGGGGGGGGGACAGACACAGATACGCAGTATTTT
>TRBJ2-2|-|TRBV11-2|-
CASSLFVSGELFF
TGTGCCAGCAGCTTGTTCGTGAGCGGGGAGCTGTTTTTT
>TRBJ1-1|-|TRBV12-3/TRBV12-4|-
CASSLTVNTEAFF
TGTGCCAGCAGTTTAACGGTGAACACTGAAGCTTTCTTT
>TRBJ2-7|-|TRBV7-2|TRBD2
CASSLGGSAYEQYF
TGTGCCAGCAGCTTAGGCGGGAGCGCCTACGAGCAGTACTTC
>TRBJ2-2|-|TRBV2|TRBD2
CASSEIWWLAGDEDTGELFF
TGTGCCAGCAGTGAAATCTGGTGGCTAGCGGGAGATGAGGACACCGGGGAGCTGTTTTTT
>TRBJ2-3|-|TRBV6-5|-
CASSPRGGVSDTQYF
TGTGCCAGCAGTCCCCGCGGGGGCGTTTCAGATACGCAGTATTTT
>TRBJ1-5|-|TRBV2|TRBD1
CASTPLKGQGVFYSNQPQHF
TGTGCCAGCACCCCCTTAAAGGGACAGGGGGTCTTCTATAGCAATCAGCCCCAGCATTTT
>TRBJ1-4|-|TRBV7-2|-
CASSLGGANEKLFF
TGTGCCAGCAGCTTAGGGGGGGCTAATGAAAAACTGTTTTTT
>TRBJ1-5|-|TRBV2|-
CASSAGDQPQHF
TGTGCCAGCAGTGCGGGGGATCAGCCCCAGCATTTT
>TRBJ1-1|few|TRBV28|-
CASRPRVGMNTEAFF
TGTGCCAGCAGGCCCAGGGTTGGAATGAACACTGAAGCTTTCTTT
>TRBJ1-1|-|TRBV5-1|-
CASSFQENTEAFF
TGCGCCAGCAGCTTCCAGGAAAACACTGAAGCTTTCTTT
>TRBJ2-3|-|TRBV6-4|-
CASSDYGLLTDTQYF
TGTGCCAGCAGTGACTACGGACTGCTCACAGATACGCAGTATTTT
>TRBJ1-1|-|TRBV30|-
CAWRYPGNTEAFF
TGTGCCTGGCGCTACCCGGGGAACACTGAAGCTTTCTTT
>TRBJ1-4|-|TRBV7-9|-
CASSYHRTATNEKLFF
TGTGCCAGCAGCTACCATCGGACAGCAACTAATGAAAAACTGTTTTTT
>TRBJ2-2|-|TRBV19|TRBD1
CATRTGANTGELFF
TGTGCCACGAGGACAGGTGCGAACACCGGGGAGCTGTTTTTT
>TRBJ1-5|-|TRBV7-9|-
CASSLQGGNQPQHF
TGTGCCAGCAGCTTACAGGGTGGCAATCAGCCCCAGCATTTT
>TRBJ1-5|-|TRBV19|-
CASSPWGAHSNQPQHF
TGTGCCAGTAGTCCGTGGGGCGCACATAGCAATCAGCCCCAGCATTTT